These T cell receptor beta chains were read from a single sample in a study of a mutant IDH1 vaccine in newly diagnosed glioma. These receptors lack a known antigen. The repertoire was sequenced with immunoSEQ multiplex PCR; TCRdb's copy has only in-frame clones and lacks some. The data hold around 30,000 clones, with more than 55% observed a single time. The input for sequencing was PBMCs, taken from a glioma patient whose treatment included an IDH1 peptide vaccine. The receptors stem from a woman aged 18-35 years with glioma. CDR3s include the opening cysteine and the closing phenylalanine or tryptophan. Fields, in order: clone size, J gene, V gene, D gene, CDR3 DNA, CDR3 protein. A D gene is named only where the DNA matches it firmly. The size entry is marked missing in some rows and otherwise reads once, few, many or a size class.

>.|TRBJ2-3|TRBV5-1|TRBD2
TGCGCCAGCAGCTTGGGTTCTAGCGGGAGGAGGTCAGATACGCAGTATTTT
CASSLGSSGRRSDTQYF
>.|TRBJ2-2|TRBV28|TRBD1
TGTGCCAGCAGTTGGGGGACAGACCACACCGGGGAGCTGTTTTTT
CASSWGTDHTGELFF
>.|TRBJ2-4|TRBV29-1|.
TGCAGCGTTTCGGGGAATACCAAAAACATTCAGTACTTC
CSVSGNTKNIQYF
>.|TRBJ1-2|TRBV28|.
TGTGCCAGCAAGGAAGGCGGAAATGGCTATGGCTACACCTTC
CASKEGGNGYGYTF
>.|TRBJ2-1|TRBV6-6|.
TGTGCCAGCAGTTACTCAGGGGACCTCTCCTACAATGAGCAGTTCTTC
CASSYSGDLSYNEQFF
>.|TRBJ1-2|TRBV5-1|TRBD1
TGCGCCAGCAGCCCAGGGGGCGACGGCTATGGCTACACCTTC
CASSPGGDGYGYTF
>few|TRBJ1-5|TRBV5-5|.
TGTGCCAGCAGCTTGGGGCCTGGGGGCAATCAGCCCCAGCATTTT
CASSLGPGGNQPQHF
>.|TRBJ2-3|TRBV4-2|TRBD2
TGTGCCAGCAGCCAAGAAGCGGGAGGGCCGAGGGAGACAGATGCGCAGTATTTT
CASSQEAGGPRETDAQYF
>.|TRBJ2-3|TRBV27|.
TGTGCCAGCAGTCCCCGATCGACTAGCACAGATACGCAGTATTTT
CASSPRSTSTDTQYF
>.|TRBJ2-3|TRBV7-9|TRBD2
TGTGCCAGCAGCTTATTATTCTCAGAGACTAGCAGAAGTGCAGATACGCAGTATTTT
CASSLLFSETSRSADTQYF
>.|TRBJ1-2|TRBV4-3|TRBD1
TGCGCCAGCAGCCAAGGAGGAGGACAGGGTCATGGCTACACCTTC
CASSQGGGQGHGYTF
>.|TRBJ1-6|TRBV25-1|TRBD1
TGTGCCAGCAGTGGTTGGACAGGGGCTAATTCACCCCTCCACTTT
CASSGWTGANSPLHF
>.|TRBJ2-5|TRBV25-1|TRBD1
TGTGCCAGCAGTCGCCGGGACAGGGGTAACCAAGAGACCCAGTACTTC
CASSRRDRGNQETQYF
>.|TRBJ2-1|TRBV30|TRBD2
TGTGCCCGCCGTGGCGGGGGGTTCAATGAGCAGTTCTTC
CARRGGGFNEQFF
>.|TRBJ2-5|TRBV2|TRBD1
TGTGCCAGCAGCCCCGGGACAGGGGGTCGGGAGACCCAGTACTTC
CASSPGTGGRETQYF
>many|TRBJ1-3|TRBV7-9|.
TGTGCCAGCAGCTTACCCGCAGGGCCTGGAAACACCATATATTTT
CASSLPAGPGNTIYF
>.|TRBJ1-4|TRBV2|TRBD1
TGTGCCAGCAGGCCGGGACAGGGGTATGAAAAACTGTTTTTT
CASRPGQGYEKLFF
>few|TRBJ2-7|TRBV27|.
TGTGCCAGCAGTCTCAGGGCGGCCTACGAGCAGTACTTC
CASSLRAAYEQYF
>few|TRBJ2-1|TRBV5-1|.
TGCGCCAGCAGCTTGTCTGCTAGCACAACCTACAATGAGCAGTTCTTC
CASSLSASTTYNEQFF
>few|TRBJ2-3|TRBV14|.
TGTGCCAGCAGCCCCTGGGACACAGATACGCAGTATTTT
CASSPWDTDTQYF
>.|TRBJ1-4|TRBV27|.
TGTGCCAGCAGTTTATCGGCAGGGGCGAATAAACTGTTTTTT
CASSLSAGANKLFF
>.|TRBJ2-5|TRBV19|.
TGTGCCAGTTCCTCAGCGGAGGCGGAACAAGAGACCCAGTACTTC
CASSSAEAEQETQYF
>.|TRBJ2-3|TRBV5-4|.
TGTGCCAGCAGCCCCTCCCGCCCATCAGATACGCAGTATTTT
CASSPSRPSDTQYF
>.|TRBJ1-3|TRBV7-9|.
TGTGCCAGCAGCTTACTTCCCGAATTGACCATATATTTT
CASSLLPELTIYF
>.|TRBJ1-1|TRBV15|.
TGTGCCACCGATCGGGTTACGGGCACTGAAGCTTTCTTT
CATDRVTGTEAFF
>.|TRBJ2-2|TRBV19|TRBD2
TGTGCCAGTAGTACCTTAAGACTAGCGGGACGAATTGGGGAGCTGTTTTTT
CASSTLRLAGRIGELFF